The text below deals with one TCR beta chain. This clonotype was seen only a few times. The antigen it recognizes is unknown. Base qualities are not at hand, and no much larger clone is one base apart. The sample was run on an Illumina HiSeq 2500. Quantitative 5'-RACE with molecular barcodes was used to prepare TCR beta libraries. The authors' analysis ran thus. Disease-linked TCR variants were identified with a new computational method built on a probabilistic model of VDJ rearrangement. The public reads were quality trimmed at Q25 with fastp and then assembled into clones with MiXCR by TCRdb, keeping productive beta chains. Each CDR3 protein gets just one entry, which takes the most common genes and DNA from the rows behind it. TCRdb's processing, not the authors', yielded these V and J calls. The sample includes about 390,000 distinct CDR3 sequences, with approximately 20% observed a single time. Of the sample, about a sixth falls within the top ten clones.

The source of the sample is a study of CD8 T cells in ankylosing spondylitis listed by TCRdb under 2017. For the wider study: The study set out to find disease-linked TCR variants by profiling T cell receptor beta repertoires in ankylosing spondylitis patients and healthy donors. The full study cohort was made up of approximately 27 ankylosing spondylitis patients and about a hundred healthy donors. Samples of peripheral blood were taken, and for ankylosing spondylitis patients, synovial fluid was collected as well.

Paper-wide results and their limitations: Some of the motif variants had been reported before in the synovial fluid and blood of reactive arthritis patients, a finding that suggests common disease-initiation mechanisms. The disease-linked clones were reported to be significantly enriched in matched synovial fluid samples from ankylosing spondylitis patients. Blood from ankylosing spondylitis patients appeared to be characterized by a TCR beta motif made up of seven or eight highly homologous amino acid variants. The disease-linked clones had a CD8+ phenotype and were found at relatively low frequencies in peripheral blood.

Sequencing was carried out using blood, either unsorted or a sorted T cell fraction (not recorded which). This TCR derives from a male donor with ankylosing spondylitis.

CDR3 sequence: CATSNDRSADTQYF. DNA sequence: TGTGCCACCTCCAACGACAGATCGGCAGATACGCAGTATTTT. The chain joins TRBV24-1 to TRBJ2-3, with TRBD1 tentatively as D gene (5 bases match). Per the germline V gene, KGHDR is the CDR1 and SFDVKD is the CDR2. Relative to germline, V is 9 bases shorter and J is 4 bases shorter, with 16 bases between their ends. The CDR3 sequence holds 14 residues, the cysteine and phenylalanine included. Just CDR3 DNA is preserved here, 42 bases in frame from base 1.